A single sample gave rise to the 12 T cell receptor beta chains below, sequenced in a study of OX40 agonist ivuxolimab in advanced cancers. The data were produced by immunoSEQ multiplex PCR, yet TCRdb's version contains in-frame clones alone and is incomplete. The data show tens of thousands of clones, with around nine tenths seen just once and less than 0.55% held by the top ten. This specimen was CD4+ or CD8+ T cells sorted from blood, taken in a trial of the OX40 agonist ivuxolimab. The receptor set was obtained from an adult with an advanced solid tumor such as melanoma, head and neck, liver or kidney cancer.

The CDR3 DNA reads as TGCGCCAGCAGTTTAAGCCCCGGGACACGCTTCTCTGGGGCCAACGTCCTGACTTTC. Translation: CASSLSPGTRFSGANVLTF. The gene calls are TRBV5-1 and TRBJ2-6, with a tentative D call TRBD1 (6 bases). Germline CDR1 reads SGHRS; CDR2 reads YFSETQ. V lost 5 bases and J lost 0, with 21 bases in between. There are 19 residues in the CDR3.

This chain joins TRBV7-9 and TRBJ2-2; D is tentatively TRBD1 or TRBD2 (5 bases each). Germline V gene data show CDR1 as SEHNR and CDR2 as FQNEAQ (reference sequence). The CDR3 contains 16 residues. V shed 5 bases and J shed 0 bases, with 13 bases lying between them. DNA of the CDR3: TGTGCCAGCAGCGGGACGCCGCTTGCGAACACCGGGGAGCTGTTTTTT. Its translation: CASSGTPLANTGELFF. The full variable domain, with the rest looked up from reference TRBV7-9 and TRBJ2-2, is DTGVSQNPRHKITKRGQNVTFRCDPISEHNRLYWYRQTLGQGPEFLTYFQNEAQLEKSRLLSDRFSAERPKGSFSTLEIQRTEQGDSAMYLCASSGTPLANTGELFFGEGSRLTVL.

The V call is TRBV5-1, the J call TRBJ1-6; TRBD1 matches 8 bases. Germline CDR1 and CDR2: SGHRS and YFSETQ. V was clipped by 4 bases and J by 8 bases; unmatched bases: 5. The CDR3 is 14 residues long. The CDR3 loop reads CASSRTGWDSPLHF. CDR3 DNA sequence: TGCGCCAGCAGCCGGACAGGGTGGGATTCACCCCTCCACTTT.

The chain combines TRBV6-5 with TRBJ2-3; D might be TRBD2 (5 bases). V shed 2 bases and J shed 4 bases, with 10 bases lying between them. This CDR3 is 14 amino acids long. CDR1 is MNHEY, CDR2 SVGAGI, per germline. DNA for the CDR3: TGTGCCAGCAGTTACGGGAGATTGGCAGATACGCAGTATTTT. Protein product: CASSYGRLADTQYF.

The chain joins TRBV7-6 to TRBJ1-1; D gene ambiguous. Germline V CDR1 and CDR2: SGHVS, FNYEAQ. The CDR3 loop spans 16 amino acids. V shed 1 base and J shed 1 base, with 13 bases lying between them. The CDR3 here is CASSLVPGGRNTEAFF. CDR3 nucleotides: TGTGCCAGCAGCTTAGTCCCAGGCGGAAGGAACACTGAAGCTTTCTTT.

This clone was recorded once. The rearrangement joins TRBV6-5 to TRBJ2-7; possible D gene TRBD1, 5 bases. The CDR3 has 14 residues. Germline CDR1 is MNHEY and CDR2 is SVGAGI. Trimming left V 2 bases short and J 2 bases short, with 10 bases between. The CDR3 DNA reads as TGTGCCAGCAGTTACGACAGTTTGGCCTACGAGCAGTACTTC. Translating gives CASSYDSLAYEQYF.

The V call is TRBV7-6, the J call TRBJ2-1; D tentatively fits TRBD1 or TRBD2 (6 bases each). The ends were cut back, 0 bases at V and 4 bases at J, with 10 bases in the middle. Germline V gene lookup returns CDR1 SGHVS and CDR2 FNYEAQ. The CDR3 extends over 15 amino acids. In DNA form, the CDR3 reads TGTGCCAGCAGCTTAGCGGAGGGGGAATACAATGAGCAGTTCTTC. It codes for CASSLAEGEYNEQFF.

The chain carries TRBV27 and TRBJ2-7; possibly TRBD1 for D (6 bases). V was pared by 3 bases and J by 7 bases, with 16 bases between. CDR1 and CDR2 from the germline V gene are MNHEY and SMNVEV (reference sequence). The CDR3 extends over 14 amino acids. The CDR3 region is CASSFGTPPREQYF. The CDR3 DNA follows: TGTGCCAGCAGTTTTGGGACACCGCCTAGGGAGCAGTACTTC.

The rearrangement links TRBV4-1 to TRBJ1-1, with a tentative D call TRBD1 (5 bases). Germline CDR1 reads MGHRA; CDR2 reads YSYEKL. V lost 1 base and J 3 bases, leaving 18 bases between the germline ends. The CDR3 has 17 residues. The CDR3 spells CASSQGGLTGGDTEAFF. CDR3 coding DNA: TGCGCCAGCAGCCAAGGAGGCCTTACAGGCGGGGACACTGAAGCTTTCTTT.

The rearrangement links TRBV19 to TRBJ2-3; 7 nucleotides match TRBD2. Germline V gene data show CDR1 as LNHDA and CDR2 as SQIVND (reference sequence). The CDR3 consists of 16 residues. V shed 5 bases, J shed 2 bases, and the junction held 10 bases outside the gene matches. The chain's CDR3 is CASSALASGATDTQYF. The CDR3 nucleotides are TGTGCCAGTAGTGCCCTGGCTAGCGGCGCCACAGATACGCAGTATTTT.

The chain carries TRBV30 and TRBJ1-2; D remains unclear. CDR3 length: 12 amino acids. Trimming cost V 2 bases and J 4 bases, with 8 bases left between them. The V gene's germline CDR1 is GTSNPN and CDR2 SVGIG (reference sequence). CDR3 loop: CAWSRQTYGYTF. CDR3 in DNA: TGTGCCTGGAGTCGGCAGACCTATGGCTACACCTTC.

V is TRBV19 and J is TRBJ2-5; 10 bases are shared with TRBD1. V gave up 6 bases and J gave up 5 bases; unmatched junction bases: 9. CDR1 is LNHDA, CDR2 SQIVND, per germline (reference sequence). The CDR3 is 15 amino acids. In nucleotides, the CDR3 is TGTGCCAGTAGGCCACGGACAGGGGGAGGGGAGACCCAGTACTTC. As protein: CASRPRTGGGETQYF.